This T cell receptor beta chain was documented in a study of cytomegalovirus exposure and HLA in healthy donors. This clone was found once. This PCR relied on a set of 60 Vbeta primers and 13 Jbeta primers. Some clones are missing from TCRdb's copy, which holds only in-frame ones; the method was immunoSEQ multiplex PCR. The data show tens of thousands of clones, about 79% seen once. This CDR3 region has 14 residues. V dropped 5 bases and J dropped 7; count of bases not matched to a gene: 7. CDR1 is SGDLS, CDR2 YYNGEE, per germline. This chain uses TRBV9 with TRBJ1-2; TRBD1 matches at 11 bases. The TCR originated in a man aged 50-60 years in good health and CMV-seronegative. The sequencing sample was made of PBMCs. CDR3 coding DNA: TGTGCCAGCAGTGGGGACAGGGGGTTAGGTGGCTACACCTTC. Protein sequence: CASSGDRGLGGYTF. Full variable domain (outside the CDR3, taken from reference TRBV9 and TRBJ1-2): DSGVTQTPKHLITATGQRVTLRCSPRSGDLSVYWYQQSLDQGLQFLIQYYNGEERAKGNILERFSAQQFPDLHSELNLSSLELGDSALYFCASSGDRGLGGYTFGSGTRLTVV.